Presented here are 17 T cell receptor beta chains from one specimen sequenced in a study of technical replicates of blood from several donors. Data came from immunoSEQ multiplex PCR; TCRdb stores just in-frame clones and leaves some out. The sample contains some 71,000 clones, 97% of which appear only once. The sequenced material came from T cells isolated from PBMCs. The receptors come from a human donor in good health.

The V gene is TRBV6-1, the J gene TRBJ2-7, with 9 bases lining up with TRBD2. V was pared by 4 bases and J by 10 bases, with 17 bases of the junction left unmatched. Germline V gene sequence: CDR1 MNHNS, CDR2 SASEGT. The CDR3 totals 16 residues. The CDR3 loop is CASSGEASGNKEDQYF. CDR3 nucleotide sequence: TGTGCCAGCAGTGGGGAGGCTAGCGGGAACAAGGAGGATCAGTACTTC.

This chain uses TRBV7-9 with TRBJ1-4; 8 bases fit TRBD1. The J segment lost 7 bases and the V segment lost 5 bases, leaving 3 bases of the junction unmatched. The germline CDR1 and CDR2 sequences are SEHNR and FQNEAQ (reference sequence). CDR3 length equals 13 residues. For the CDR3, the DNA is TGTGCCAGCAGCCTAGGACAGGGTGAAAAACTGTTTTTT. Residues: CASSLGQGEKLFF.

V and J are TRBV7-2 and TRBJ2-3; 7 bases fit TRBD2. The germline V gene encodes CDR1 SGHTA and CDR2 FQGNSA. Trimming took 3 bases from V and 6 from J; bases not matched to a gene: 9. This CDR3 contains 15 residues. CDR3 coding DNA: TGTGCCAGCAGCTTTGTCGCGGGAGCTGGGGATACGCAGTATTTT. Amino acid sequence: CASSFVAGAGDTQYF.

V usage is TRBV9 and J usage is TRBJ2-7, with D possibly being TRBD1 (6 bases). The CDR3 consists of 14 residues. Trimming removed 3 bases at V and 0 bases at J, with 10 bases between. CDR1 SGDLS and CDR2 YYNGEE come from the germline V gene. The CDR3 DNA follows: TGTGCCAGCAGCGGCCGGGACAACTCCTACGAGCAGTACTTC. Its protein is CASSGRDNSYEQYF.

The V gene is TRBV11-1, the J gene TRBJ1-1; possible D gene TRBD1, 6 bases. Germline CDR1 SGHAT, CDR2 FQDESV (reference sequence). This CDR3 is 13 amino acids long. The V end lost 5 bases, the J end lost 10 bases, and 17 bases lay between the germline ends. The CDR3 is CASSEGVEGRAFF. Here the CDR3 DNA reads TGTGCCAGCAGCGAGGGGGTCGAGGGTAGAGCTTTCTTT. The full variable domain, rest sourced from reference TRBV11-1 and TRBJ1-1, is EAEVAQSPRYKITEKSQAVAFWCDPISGHATLYWYRQILGQGPELLVQFQDESVVDDSQLPKDRFSAERLKGVDSTLKIQPAELGDSAMYLCASSEGVEGRAFFGQGTRLTVV.

The V call is TRBV5-4, the J call TRBJ2-5; 8 positions match TRBD2. Trimming at V came to 4 bases and at J to 7 bases, leaving 6 bases not matched to a gene. Germline CDR1 reads SGHNT; CDR2 reads YYREEE (reference sequence). This CDR3 is built from 13 residues. This CDR3 is CASSTGGETTQYF. CDR3 nucleotide sequence: TGTGCCAGCAGCACGGGAGGGGAGACGACCCAGTACTTC.

The rearrangement joins TRBV7-9 to TRBJ2-7; the D gene is possibly TRBD2 (5 bases). This CDR3 comprises 15 residues. The germline V and J ends were trimmed by 4 bases and 2 bases, with 15 bases remaining between them. The germline V gene has CDR1 SEHNR and CDR2 FQNEAQ (reference sequence). DNA for the CDR3: TGTGCCAGCAGCTCCCCCAGACTACCTCCCTACGAGCAGTACTTC. Translation: CASSSPRLPPYEQYF.

The chain couples TRBV18 to TRBJ1-1, with D possibly being TRBD1 (5 bases). This CDR3 comprises 12 residues. V was pared by 3 bases and J by 9 bases, with 11 bases between. Germline V gene sequence: CDR1 KGHSH, CDR2 LQKENI. CDR3 protein: CASSPDREQAFF. For the CDR3, the DNA is TGTGCCAGCTCACCCGACAGAGAACAAGCTTTCTTT.

J is TRBJ2-7 and V is TRBV7-2; D ambiguous. Germline CDR1 and CDR2: SGHTA and FQGNSA. Trimming left V 5 bases short and J 3 bases short, with 14 bases between. The CDR3 loop spans 14 amino acids. Written as DNA, the CDR3 is TGTGCCAGCAGCCCCCAAAACTACGACTACGAGCAGTACTTC. Translation: CASSPQNYDYEQYF.

This sequence joins TRBV28 and TRBJ1-2; D uncertain. The germline gives CDR1 MDHEN, CDR2 SYDVKM. V lost 3 bases, J lost 5 bases, and 10 bases lay in between. The CDR3 sequence is 13 residues long. CDR3 region: CASSLEVFYGYTF. The CDR3 nucleotides read TGTGCCAGCAGTTTGGAGGTTTTTTATGGCTACACCTTC.

This chain connects TRBV5-5 to TRBJ2-7; TRBD2 is a possible D gene (6 bases). V lost 3 bases and J lost 1, with 11 bases in between. CDR3 size: 14 residues. In germline, CDR1 is SGHKS, CDR2 YYEKEE (reference sequence). CDR3 bases: TGTGCCAGCAGCTCGGGACTCGGGTCCTACGAGCAGTACTTC. This translates into CASSSGLGSYEQYF.

V usage is TRBV7-9 and J usage is TRBJ2-3; 8 nucleotides line up with TRBD2. Germline assignment: CDR1 SEHNR and CDR2 FQNEAQ (reference sequence). This CDR3 has 15 residues. Unmatched junction bases numbered 6, after V lost 3 bases and J lost 4 bases. The CDR3 loop reads CASSFAGGLSDTQYF. CDR3 DNA: TGTGCCAGCAGCTTTGCGGGAGGTCTATCAGATACGCAGTATTTT. Based on the CDR3 plus reference TRBV7-9 and TRBJ2-3, the full variable domain is DTGVSQNPRHKITKRGQNVTFRCDPISEHNRLYWYRQTLGQGPEFLTYFQNEAQLEKSRLLSDRFSAERPKGSFSTLEIQRTEQGDSAMYLCASSFAGGLSDTQYFGPGTRLTVL.

The J gene is TRBJ1-2, the V gene TRBV6-5; D may be TRBD1 (5 bases). The CDR3 is made up of 15 amino acids. Trimming removed 6 bases from V and 2 bases from J, with 16 bases in between. Germline V CDR1 and CDR2: MNHEY, SVGAGI. DNA of the CDR3: TGTGCCAGCAGCCCCTGGGGAGGGGCCAACTATGGCTACACCTTC. It is translated as CASSPWGGANYGYTF.

The chain combines TRBV18 with TRBJ1-3; perhaps TRBD1 as D (5 bases). Germline V lookup: CDR1 KGHSH, CDR2 LQKENI. CDR3 size: 16 residues. The ends were cut back, 3 bases at V and 1 base at J, with 13 bases in the middle. CDR3 in DNA: TGTGCCAGCTCACCTAGTCCAGGGTCGTCTGGAAACACCATATATTTT. Protein: CASSPSPGSSGNTIYF. Complete variable domain (other parts from reference TRBV18 and TRBJ1-3): NAGVMQNPRHLVRRRGQEARLRCSPMKGHSHVYWYRQLPEEGLKFMVYLQKENIIDESGMPKERFSAEFPKEGPSILRIQQVVRGDSAAYFCASSPSPGSSGNTIYFGEGSWLTVV.

The rearrangement joins TRBV7-9 to TRBJ2-1; 9 bases agree with TRBD2. The length of the CDR3 is 16 residues. V shed 4 bases, J shed 7 bases, and the junction held 11 bases outside the gene matches. Germline V gene lookup returns CDR1 SEHNR and CDR2 FQNEAQ (reference sequence). This chain's CDR3 is CASSSVAGGPGNEQFF. In nucleotides, the CDR3 is TGTGCCAGCAGCTCCGTTGCGGGAGGGCCGGGGAATGAGCAGTTCTTC.

The chain links TRBV4-1 to TRBJ1-2, with TRBD1 as a possible D gene (6 bases). V lost 6 bases and J 4 bases, leaving 12 bases between the germline ends. The CDR3 sequence is 13 residues long. CDR1 and CDR2 (germline): MGHRA, YSYEKL. For the CDR3, the DNA is TGCGCCAGCAGATGGACAGATCGCTATGGCTACACCTTC. Translation: CASRWTDRYGYTF.

The J gene is TRBJ1-5, the V gene TRBV19; 12 bases fit TRBD1. J lost 6 bases, V lost 8 bases, and 5 bases had no gene match. The CDR3 extends over 14 amino acids. Germline V gene lookup returns CDR1 LNHDA and CDR2 SQIVND (reference sequence). CDR3 in amino acids: CASDRDRGPQPQHF. The CDR3 DNA is TGTGCCAGTGACCGGGACAGGGGGCCTCAGCCCCAGCATTTT.